The 25 T cell receptor beta chains reported below all come from one sample, sequenced in a study of T cells after yellow fever vaccination. TCRdb reanalysed the 5' RACE reads using MiXCR and keeps one entry per CDR3 protein. Among 150,000 to 200,000 distinct CDR3 sequences listed, 9.5% to 11% were seen once. This sample comprised CD8+ T cells sorted from PBMCs, obtained 15 days after the yellow fever booster vaccination. These receptors were obtained from a man aged 18 to 35 who received the YFV17D yellow fever vaccine.

The chain recombines TRBV12-5 with TRBJ2-2; D gene uncertain. Trimming stripped 6 bases from V and 4 bases from J, with 12 bases between. This CDR3 has 14 residues. The germline gives CDR1 LGHNT, CDR2 FRNRAP. The CDR3 loop reads CASGLVIGTGELFF. Here the CDR3 DNA reads TGTGCTAGTGGCCTGGTGATCGGCACCGGGGAGCTGTTTTTT.

This clonotype came up many times. The J gene is TRBJ1-2, the V gene TRBV4-2; 7 nucleotides agree with TRBD1. J gave up 6 bases and V 0 bases, and 4 bases lay outside the gene matches. The CDR3 extends over 14 amino acids. The germline V gene encodes CDR1 LGHNA and CDR2 YNFKEQ. The CDR3, as DNA: TGTGCCAGCAGCCAAGATCTGGGACAGCATGGCTACACCTTC. Protein sequence: CASSQDLGQHGYTF.

This clonotype came up a few times. The V call is TRBV7-3, the J call TRBJ1-3; D unresolved. Germline CDR1 reads SGHTA; CDR2 reads FQGTGA. The CDR3 spans 14 residues. V lost 2 bases to trimming and J lost 0 bases, with 5 bases between them. The CDR3 nucleotides read TGTGCCAGCAGCTTAGGTGACTCTGGAAACACCATATATTTT. It specifies CASSLGDSGNTIYF.

This clonotype occurred a few times. The chain recombines TRBV7-6 with TRBJ2-2; D is possibly TRBD1 (6 bases). With 4 bases removed from V and 5 bases from J, the gap between germline ends came to 17 bases. Germline CDR1 and CDR2: SGHVS and FNYEAQ. The CDR3 runs to 16 residues. CDR3 DNA: TGTGCCAGCAGCTCTAAGTGGGGGCTATCAACCGGGGAGCTGTTTTTT. As protein: CASSSKWGLSTGELFF. Supplemented by reference TRBV7-6 and TRBJ2-2, the full variable domain reads GAGVSQSPRYKVTKRGQDVALRCDPISGHVSLYWYRQALGQGPEFLTYFNYEAQQDKSGLPNDRFSAERPEGSISTLTIQRTEQRDSAMYRCASSSKWGLSTGELFFGEGSRLTVL.

The V gene is TRBV27, the J gene TRBJ1-6; D is unclear. CDR1 and CDR2 (germline): MNHEY, SMNVEV (reference sequence). This CDR3 spans 15 amino acids. V dropped 5 bases and J dropped 10 bases, with 18 bases sitting between them. This CDR3 is CASSPTRSLRSPLHF. The CDR3 DNA follows: TGTGCCAGCAGTCCAACACGGAGCCTACGGTCACCCCTCCACTTT.

This chain uses TRBV7-2 with TRBJ2-3; D is unclear. The CDR3 consists of 15 residues. CDR1 SGHTA and CDR2 FQGNSA come from the germline V gene. Trimming left V 3 bases short and J 5 bases short, with 15 bases between. DNA for the CDR3: TGTGCCAGCAGCTTTGGGCAGGCCCTAGAAGATACGCAGTATTTT. It translates to CASSFGQALEDTQYF.

The chain employs TRBV5-4 and TRBJ1-1; D might be TRBD1 (6 bases). CDR3 size: 16 residues. Germline CDR1 SGHNT, CDR2 YYREEE (reference sequence). V shed 2 bases and J shed 0 bases, with 14 bases lying between them. This chain's CDR3 is CASSFDPTGLNTEAFF. The CDR3 nucleotides are TGTGCCAGCAGCTTTGATCCGACAGGCCTGAACACTGAAGCTTTCTTT.

The sample holds many counts of this clonotype. J is TRBJ1-4 and V is TRBV5-1; TRBD1 agrees at 7 bases. Trimming removed 4 bases from V and 12 bases from J; junction bases left unmatched: 15. The CDR3 totals 15 residues. Germline loops: CDR1 SGHRS, CDR2 YFSETQ. In DNA, the CDR3 is TGCGCCAGCAGCCTACTCCGGGACAGAGCGGGACAACTGTTTTTT. It codes for CASSLLRDRAGQLFF.

V gene TRBV3-1 combines with J gene TRBJ1-2; TRBD1 is a possible D gene (5 bases). V was clipped by 5 bases and J by 6 bases, with 16 bases between them. Germline values: CDR1 LGHDT, CDR2 YNNKEL (reference sequence). The CDR3 consists of 14 residues. CDR3 in DNA: TGTGCCAGCAGCTCGGGACCCCGGCTGGATGGCTACACCTTC. Encoded protein: CASSSGPRLDGYTF.

This clonotype was detected ten times or more. The DNA for the CDR3 is TGCGCCAGCAGTGTAAGCCCTGCCACCTTGAATGAGCAGTTCTTC. Amino acids: CASSVSPATLNEQFF. The chain is built from TRBV10-2 and TRBJ2-1; D remains ambiguous. V lost 4 bases and J 7 bases, leaving 17 bases between the germline ends. Germline-derived CDR1 and CDR2 are WSHSY and SAAADI. The CDR3 covers 15 residues.

In its sample, this clonotype was seen a few times. The chain has TRBV30 and TRBJ2-2; D not resolved. Germline V gives CDR1 GTSNPN, CDR2 SVGIG (reference sequence). Trimming pared 1 base from V and 4 bases from J, leaving 19 bases between. There are 17 residues in the CDR3. CDR3 protein: CAWSEGYPSRGTGELFF. The DNA for the CDR3 is TGTGCCTGGAGTGAGGGCTACCCTAGTAGAGGCACCGGGGAGCTGTTTTTT.

This clonotype was picked up a small number of times. The CDR3 spells CASSPHIPEETQYF. Written as DNA, the CDR3 is TGTGCCAGCAGCCCACACATTCCCGAAGAGACCCAGTACTTC. The V gene is TRBV7-9, the J gene TRBJ2-5; no clear D. The CDR3 runs to 14 residues. The germline V and J ends were trimmed by 5 bases and 3 bases, with 13 bases remaining between them. Germline assignment: CDR1 SEHNR and CDR2 FQNEAQ (reference sequence).

The chain carries TRBV6-1 and TRBJ2-7; perhaps TRBD1 as D (6 bases). Deletions cut 8 bases from V and 2 bases from J, with 13 bases between. CDR1 is MNHNS, CDR2 SASEGT, per germline. The CDR3 extends over 13 amino acids. CDR3 DNA: TGTGCCAGCGCACAGGGTCCTGCCTACGAGCAGTACTTC. Translating gives CASAQGPAYEQYF.

The chain joins TRBV5-1 to TRBJ2-1, with TRBD2 matching 7 bases. The germline CDR1 and CDR2 sequences are SGHRS and YFSETQ. With V trimmed by 4 bases and J by 5 bases, 9 bases remained unmatched. The CDR3 sequence is 15 residues long. CDR3 coding DNA: TGCGCCAGCAGCCCCCAGGCCGGGGGGAACAATGAGCAGTTCTTC. This codes for CASSPQAGGNNEQFF.

This clonotype was counted ten times or more. The rearrangement uses TRBV4-3 and TRBJ1-5; D call uncertain. Trimming stripped 2 bases from V and 3 bases from J, with 11 bases between. Germline CDR1 and CDR2: LGHNA and YSLEER. The CDR3 is made up of 15 amino acids. CDR3: CASSQSLFPNQPQHF. The CDR3 DNA sequence: TGCGCCAGCAGCCAAAGTCTCTTCCCCAATCAGCCCCAGCATTTT.

The chain carries TRBV5-6 and TRBJ2-3, with D possibly being TRBD1 (6 bases). This CDR3 has 14 residues. The V end lost 3 bases, the J end lost 0 bases, and 8 bases lay between the germline ends. Germline CDR1 and CDR2: SGHDT and YYEEEE. The CDR3 spells CASSSGQSTDTQYF. In DNA, the CDR3 is TGTGCCAGCAGCTCTGGACAGAGCACAGATACGCAGTATTTT.

The chain employs TRBV11-3 and TRBJ2-7; D possibly matches TRBD1 or TRBD2 (6 bases each). Deletions cut 7 bases from V and 3 bases from J, with 22 bases between. There are 16 residues in the CDR3. Germline V gene sequence: CDR1 SGHNT, CDR2 YENEEA. The CDR3 region has the DNA TGTGCCAGCACCCCGGCGGACGGGGGCTGTTACTACGAGCAGTACGTC. Translation gives CASTPADGGCYYEQYV.

This chain uses TRBV29-1 with TRBJ2-3; D remains unclear. Germline V lookup: CDR1 SQVTM, CDR2 ANQGSEA. CDR3 length equals 14 residues. The germline V and J ends were trimmed by 7 bases and 0 bases, with 14 bases remaining between them. The CDR3 DNA sequence: TGCAGCGCAGACCGGACCTCTAGCACAGATACGCAGTATTTT. Encoded protein: CSADRTSSTDTQYF.

V gene TRBV12-3 or TRBV12-4 combines with J gene TRBJ1-1, with D maybe TRBD1 (5 bases). Deletions cut 5 bases from V and 0 bases from J, with 13 bases between. The CDR3 totals 15 residues. The CDR3 protein is CASSGAGLMNTEAFF. The CDR3 DNA follows: TGTGCCAGCAGTGGGGCAGGATTAATGAACACTGAAGCTTTCTTT.

V gene TRBV5-4 combines with J gene TRBJ1-5, with D hard to call. This CDR3 is 13 amino acids long. CDR1 is SGHNT and CDR2 is YYREEE in the germline V gene (reference sequence). The V and J ends lost 1 base and 2 bases respectively, with 4 bases between them. CDR3 nucleotide sequence: TGTGCCAGCAGCTTGAATGGCAATCAGCCCCAGCATTTT. Translation gives CASSLNGNQPQHF.

This clonotype has at least ten counts. This chain uses TRBV11-2 with TRBJ2-7; D unresolved. V lost 0 bases and J lost 1, with 22 bases in between. This CDR3 has 19 amino acids. In germline, CDR1 is SGHAT, CDR2 FQNNGV. For the CDR3, the DNA is TGTGCCAGCAGCTTAGATCTTCCGGACGGAATCAAGAGATCCTACGAGCAGTACTTC. It is translated as CASSLDLPDGIKRSYEQYF. Full variable domain (outside the CDR3, taken from reference TRBV11-2 and TRBJ2-7): EAGVAQSPRYKIIEKRQSVAFWCNPISGHATLYWYQQILGQGPKLLIQFQNNGVVDDSQLPKDRFSAERLKGVDSTLKIQPAKLEDSAVYLCASSLDLPDGIKRSYEQYFGPGTRLTVT.

The V call is TRBV9, the J call TRBJ1-1; D is possibly TRBD1 (6 bases). CDR1 and CDR2 (germline): SGDLS, YYNGEE. V lost 3 bases to trimming and J lost 0 bases, with 12 bases between them. CDR3 length equals 15 residues. CDR3 nucleotides: TGTGCCAGCAGCGGAGGGGGTGGGCTGAACACTGAAGCTTTCTTT. This sequence encodes CASSGGGGLNTEAFF.

Only a few counts were recorded for this clonotype. The rearrangement links TRBV19 to TRBJ2-3, with D tentatively TRBD1 or TRBD2 (5 bases each). This CDR3 is built from 14 residues. CDR1 is LNHDA and CDR2 is SQIVND in the germline V gene (reference sequence). The V gene lost 2 bases and the J gene lost 1 base, with 7 bases spanning the gap. The CDR3 spells CASSILGRTDTQYF. The CDR3 nucleotides are TGTGCCAGTAGTATATTGGGACGCACAGATACGCAGTATTTT.

This clonotype was recorded a few times. The V call is TRBV4-3, the J call TRBJ2-1; D might be TRBD1 (6 bases). The CDR3 has 15 residues. CDR1 LGHNA and CDR2 YSLEER come from the germline V gene. V shed 8 bases and J shed 7 bases, with 21 bases lying between them. CDR3: CASQWDIIPENEQFF. The CDR3 region has the DNA TGCGCCAGCCAGTGGGACATCATTCCAGAAAATGAGCAGTTCTTC.

V and J are TRBV9 and TRBJ2-5, with 13 bases aligning to TRBD2. CDR3 size: 17 residues. Trimming at V came to 1 base and at J to 1 base, leaving 4 bases not matched to a gene. CDR1 SGDLS and CDR2 YYNGEE come from the germline V gene. The DNA for the CDR3 is TGTGCCAGCAGCGTACGAGGACTAGCGGGGGTCCAAGAGACCCAGTACTTC. This sequence encodes CASSVRGLAGVQETQYF.